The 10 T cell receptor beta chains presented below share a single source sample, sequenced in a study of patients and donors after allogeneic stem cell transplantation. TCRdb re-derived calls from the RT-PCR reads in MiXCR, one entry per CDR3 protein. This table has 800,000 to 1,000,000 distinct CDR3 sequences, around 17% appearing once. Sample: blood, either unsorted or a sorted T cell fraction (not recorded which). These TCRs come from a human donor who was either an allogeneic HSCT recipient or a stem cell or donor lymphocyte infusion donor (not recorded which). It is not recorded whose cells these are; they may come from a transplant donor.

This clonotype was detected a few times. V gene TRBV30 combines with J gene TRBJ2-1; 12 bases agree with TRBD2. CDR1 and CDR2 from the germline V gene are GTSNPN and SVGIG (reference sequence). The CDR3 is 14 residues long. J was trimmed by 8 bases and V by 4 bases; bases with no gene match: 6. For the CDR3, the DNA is TGTGCCTGGATCCGGACTAGCGGGATACATGAGCAGTTCTTC. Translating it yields CAWIRTSGIHEQFF.

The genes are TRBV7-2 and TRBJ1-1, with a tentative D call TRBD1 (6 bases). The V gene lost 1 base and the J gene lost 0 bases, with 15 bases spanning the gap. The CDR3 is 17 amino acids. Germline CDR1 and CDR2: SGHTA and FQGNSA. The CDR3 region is CASSLVGAGDMNTEAFF. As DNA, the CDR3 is TGTGCCAGCAGCTTAGTGGGGGCAGGAGATATGAACACTGAAGCTTTCTTT.

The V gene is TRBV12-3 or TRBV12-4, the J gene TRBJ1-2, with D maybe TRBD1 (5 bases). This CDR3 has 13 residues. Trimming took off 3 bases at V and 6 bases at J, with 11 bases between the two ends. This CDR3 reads CASSFGAADGYTF. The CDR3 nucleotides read TGTGCCAGCAGTTTCGGGGCAGCAGATGGCTACACCTTC.

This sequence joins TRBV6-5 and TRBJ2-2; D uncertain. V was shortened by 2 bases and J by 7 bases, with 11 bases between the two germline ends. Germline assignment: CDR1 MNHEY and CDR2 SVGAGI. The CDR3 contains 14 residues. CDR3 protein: CASSYEPPYGELFF. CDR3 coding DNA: TGTGCCAGCAGTTACGAACCCCCGTACGGGGAGCTGTTTTTT.

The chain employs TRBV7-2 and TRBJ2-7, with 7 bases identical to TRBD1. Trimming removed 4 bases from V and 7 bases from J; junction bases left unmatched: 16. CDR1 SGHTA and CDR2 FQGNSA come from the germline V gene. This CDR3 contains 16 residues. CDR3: CASSSTGARAVKEQYF. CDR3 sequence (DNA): TGTGCCAGCAGCTCCACAGGGGCGAGGGCGGTAAAGGAGCAGTACTTC.

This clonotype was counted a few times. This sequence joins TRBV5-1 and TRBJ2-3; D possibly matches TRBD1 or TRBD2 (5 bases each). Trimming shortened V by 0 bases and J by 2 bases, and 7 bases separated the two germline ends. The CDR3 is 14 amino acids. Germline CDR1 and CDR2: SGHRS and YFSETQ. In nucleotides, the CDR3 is TGCGCCAGCAGCTTGGGGGACCTCACAGATACGCAGTATTTT. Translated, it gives CASSLGDLTDTQYF.

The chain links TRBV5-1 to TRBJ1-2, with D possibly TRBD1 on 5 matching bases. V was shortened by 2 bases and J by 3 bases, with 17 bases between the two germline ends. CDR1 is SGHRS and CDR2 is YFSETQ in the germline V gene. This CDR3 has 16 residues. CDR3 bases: TGCGCCAGCAGCTTCGGTTGGGCAGGGTCGGACTATGGCTACACCTTC. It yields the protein CASSFGWAGSDYGYTF.

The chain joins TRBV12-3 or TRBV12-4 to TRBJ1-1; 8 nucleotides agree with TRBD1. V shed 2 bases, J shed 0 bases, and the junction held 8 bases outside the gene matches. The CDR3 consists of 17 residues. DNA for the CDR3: TGTGCCAGCAGTTTAACCCGGACAGGGAGGGTGAACACTGAAGCTTTCTTT. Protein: CASSLTRTGRVNTEAFF.

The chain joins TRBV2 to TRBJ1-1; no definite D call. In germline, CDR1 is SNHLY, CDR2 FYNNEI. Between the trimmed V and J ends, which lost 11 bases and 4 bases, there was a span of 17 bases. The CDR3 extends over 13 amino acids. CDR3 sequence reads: CAGEGMAGTEAFF. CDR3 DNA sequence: TGTGCCGGTGAAGGGATGGCGGGCACTGAAGCTTTCTTT.

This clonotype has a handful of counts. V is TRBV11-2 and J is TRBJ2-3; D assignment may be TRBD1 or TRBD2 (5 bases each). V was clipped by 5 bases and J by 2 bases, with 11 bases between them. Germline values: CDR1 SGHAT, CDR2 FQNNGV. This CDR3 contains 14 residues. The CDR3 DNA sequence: TGTGCCAGCAGCCCGGGACGGCACACAGATACGCAGTATTTT. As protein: CASSPGRHTDTQYF.